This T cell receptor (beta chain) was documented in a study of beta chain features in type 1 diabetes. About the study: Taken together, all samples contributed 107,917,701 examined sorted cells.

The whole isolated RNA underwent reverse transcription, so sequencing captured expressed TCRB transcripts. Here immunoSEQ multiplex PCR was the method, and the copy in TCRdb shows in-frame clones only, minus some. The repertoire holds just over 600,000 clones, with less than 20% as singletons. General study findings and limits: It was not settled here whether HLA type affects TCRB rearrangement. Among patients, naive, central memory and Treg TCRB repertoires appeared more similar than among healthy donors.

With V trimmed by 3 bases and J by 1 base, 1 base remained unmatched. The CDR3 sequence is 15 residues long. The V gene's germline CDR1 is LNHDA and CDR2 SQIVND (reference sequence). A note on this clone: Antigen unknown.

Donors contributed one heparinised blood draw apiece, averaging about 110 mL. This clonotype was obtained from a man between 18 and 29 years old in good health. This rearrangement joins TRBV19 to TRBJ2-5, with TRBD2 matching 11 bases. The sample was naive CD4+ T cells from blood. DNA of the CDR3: TGTGCCAGTAGTATGGGACTAGCGGTCCAAGAGACCCAGTACTTC. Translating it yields CASSMGLAVQETQYF.